Listed here are 6 T cell receptor beta chains from one sample, sequenced in a study of graft-versus-host responses after intestinal transplantation. Which antigens these TCRs recognize remains unknown. The assay was immunoSEQ multiplex PCR, and TCRdb's table has in-frame clones only and misses some. The table shows about 86,000 clones, with roughly 90% occurring only once. The material was unstimulated CD8+ T cells sorted from spleen or lymph node cells, obtained before intestinal transplant. The receptors shown here come from a human donor who received an intestinal transplant.

The J gene is TRBJ1-2, the V gene TRBV5-1, with D unclear. The germline V and J ends were trimmed by 0 bases and 4 bases, with 13 bases remaining between them. CDR1 and CDR2 (germline): SGHRS, YFSETQ. The CDR3 spans 15 residues. The CDR3 coding sequence is TGCGCCAGCAGCTTGGTTCCCACAGCCGCCTATGGCTACACCTTC. It translates to CASSLVPTAAYGYTF.

This clone was counted once. This chain links TRBV6-1 with TRBJ1-5; D remains ambiguous. The CDR3 is 12 amino acids. Trimming pared 1 base from V and 5 bases from J, leaving 3 bases between. Germline CDR1 is MNHNS and CDR2 is SASEGT. CDR3 amino acids: CASSEVYQPQHF. CDR3 DNA sequence: TGTGCCAGCAGTGAAGTCTATCAGCCCCAGCATTTT.

The chain has TRBV10-3 and TRBJ2-7, with TRBD1 matching over 8 bases. CDR3 size: 13 residues. In germline, CDR1 is ENHRY, CDR2 SYGVKD. The V segment lost 7 bases and the J segment 3 bases; nucleotides outside the gene matches: 5. The DNA for the CDR3 is TGTGCCATCAAAGGACAGGGTAACTACGAGCAGTACTTC. Its protein product is CAIKGQGNYEQYF.

This clone was seen a handful of times. The CDR3, as DNA: TGCAGCGTTGATCGGGGTTATGGCTACACCTTC. It is translated as CSVDRGYGYTF. The chain recombines TRBV29-1 with TRBJ1-2; D ambiguous. The V end lost 3 bases, the J end lost 5 bases, and 7 bases lay between the germline ends. The CDR3 loop spans 11 amino acids. Germline-derived CDR1 and CDR2 are SQVTM and ANQGSEA.

The chain recombines TRBV4-1 with TRBJ2-4; the match to TRBD1 covers 8 bases. The V segment lost 1 base and the J segment 4 bases; nucleotides outside the gene matches: 0. This CDR3 contains 14 residues. Germline values: CDR1 MGHRA, CDR2 YSYEKL. The CDR3 nucleotides read TGCGCCAGCAGCCAAGGGACAGGGAAAAACATTCAGTACTTC. Amino acids: CASSQGTGKNIQYF.

The CDR3 DNA sequence: TGCGCCAGCAGCTTGTCGGGAGGGCCGTACAATGAGCAGTTCTTC. Translation: CASSLSGGPYNEQFF. The chain combines TRBV5-1 with TRBJ2-1; 8 bases fit TRBD2. This CDR3 region has 15 residues. V trimming: 1 base; J trimming: 4 bases; junction bases outside the gene matches: 4. The germline V gene has CDR1 SGHRS and CDR2 YFSETQ.